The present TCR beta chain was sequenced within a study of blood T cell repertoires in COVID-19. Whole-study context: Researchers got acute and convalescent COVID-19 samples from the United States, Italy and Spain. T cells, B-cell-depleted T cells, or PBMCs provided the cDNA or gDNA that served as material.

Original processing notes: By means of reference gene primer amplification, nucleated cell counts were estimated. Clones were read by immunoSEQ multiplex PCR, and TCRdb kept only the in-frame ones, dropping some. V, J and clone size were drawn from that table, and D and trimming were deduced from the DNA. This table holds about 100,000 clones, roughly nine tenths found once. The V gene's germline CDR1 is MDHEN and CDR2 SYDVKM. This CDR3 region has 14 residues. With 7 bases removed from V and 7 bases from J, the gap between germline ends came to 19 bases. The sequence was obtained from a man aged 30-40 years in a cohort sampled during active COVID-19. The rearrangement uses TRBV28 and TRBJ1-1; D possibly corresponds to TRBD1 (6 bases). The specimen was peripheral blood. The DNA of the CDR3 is TGTGCCAGCACCTTATCACAGGGTTCGAGTGAAGCTTTCTTT. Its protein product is CASTLSQGSSEAFF.